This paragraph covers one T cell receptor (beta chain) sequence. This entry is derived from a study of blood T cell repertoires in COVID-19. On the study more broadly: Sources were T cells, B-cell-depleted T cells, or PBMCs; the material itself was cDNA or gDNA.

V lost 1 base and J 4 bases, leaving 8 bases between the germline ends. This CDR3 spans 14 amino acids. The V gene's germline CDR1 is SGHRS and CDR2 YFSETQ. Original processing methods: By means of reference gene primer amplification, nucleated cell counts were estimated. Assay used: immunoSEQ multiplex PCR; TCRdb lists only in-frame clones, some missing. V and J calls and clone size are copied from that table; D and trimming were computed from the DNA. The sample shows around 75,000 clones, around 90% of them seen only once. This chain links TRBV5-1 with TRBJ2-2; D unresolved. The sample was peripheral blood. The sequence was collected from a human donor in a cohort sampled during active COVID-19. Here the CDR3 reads CASSLIQVTGELFF. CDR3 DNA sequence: TGCGCCAGCAGCTTGATTCAGGTCACCGGGGAGCTGTTTTTT.